The clone carrying this T cell receptor (beta chain) was detected many times. The data were obtained in a study of T cells in Graves' hyperthyroidism and ophthalmopathy. V was pared by 4 bases and J by 3 bases, with 13 bases between. Germline CDR1 is SGDLS and CDR2 is YYNGEE. The CDR3 covers 14 residues. TCR beta CDR3 regions were amplified from RNA. The study used the HTBI primer set for a first-round RT-PCR of the TCR CDR3. MiXCR, applied by TCRdb to the multiplex PCR reads, yields one record per CDR3 protein. The sample shows 500,000 or so distinct CDR3 sequences, about a sixth of them seen only once.

V gene TRBV9 combines with J gene TRBJ1-2; no reliable D call. The sample taken for sequencing was blood. The clonotype comes from a woman between 18 and 29 years old with Graves' ophthalmopathy. DNA for the CDR3: TGTGCCAGCAGCCCCCGGGTGTCGGACTATGGCTACACCTTC. Its translation: CASSPRVSDYGYTF.